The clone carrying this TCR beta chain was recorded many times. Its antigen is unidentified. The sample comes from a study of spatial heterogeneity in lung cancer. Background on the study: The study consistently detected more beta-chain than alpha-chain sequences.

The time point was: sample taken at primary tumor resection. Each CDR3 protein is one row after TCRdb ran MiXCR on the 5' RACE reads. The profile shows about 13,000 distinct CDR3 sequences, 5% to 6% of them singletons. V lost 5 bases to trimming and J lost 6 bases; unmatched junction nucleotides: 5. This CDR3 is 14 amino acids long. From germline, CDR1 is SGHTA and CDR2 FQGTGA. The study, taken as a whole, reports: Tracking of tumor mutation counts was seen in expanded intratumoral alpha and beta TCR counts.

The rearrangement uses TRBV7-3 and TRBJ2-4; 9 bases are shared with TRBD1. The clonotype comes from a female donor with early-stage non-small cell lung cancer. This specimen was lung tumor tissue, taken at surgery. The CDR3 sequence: CASSPRQGGNIQYF. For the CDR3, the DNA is TGTGCCAGCAGCCCGCGACAGGGGGGAAACATTCAGTACTTC. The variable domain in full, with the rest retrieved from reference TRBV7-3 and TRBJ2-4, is GAGVSQTPSNKVTEKGKYVELRCDPISGHTALYWYRQSLGQGPEFLIYFQGTGAADDSGLPNDRFFAVRPEGSVSTLKIQRTERGDSAVYLCASSPRQGGNIQYFGAGTRLSVL.